This T cell receptor beta chain was found in a study of T-cell reconstitution after alpha-beta-depleted transplantation in children (dated by TCRdb to the mid-2010s). For the study in its entirety: The study quantitatively tracked T-cell immune reconstitution after TCRalphabeta/CD19-depleted allogeneic hematopoietic cell transplantation in children using TCR repertoire profiling. The investigation overall reported the following: Over the following months the frequencies of hyperexpanded clones went down, and after one year T-cell counts and TCRbeta diversity were mostly credited to newly produced T cells. In some patients, the high TCRbeta diversity seen at day 60 was put down to recipient T cells and intrathymic progenitors that had survived conditioning. The apparently early recovery of alphabetaT-cell counts about two months after transplant reportedly depended on only several hundred rapidly expanded clones that came from non-depleted graft cells.

This clonotype was detected ten times or more. Its target antigen remains unknown. No per-base quality is available; no much larger clone lies one base away. The library was generated by PCR. Instrument on record: Illumina HiSeq 2500. Molecular barcoding was employed in the preparation of TCR libraries, with unique molecular identifiers being used to normalize TCRbeta repertoire quantification. The public sequencing data were trimmed at Q25 with fastp and processed into clonotypes with MiXCR by TCRdb, which kept only in-frame beta chains. Each entry merges the rows of one CDR3 protein and shows their most common DNA and genes. Here the sample has about 600,000 distinct CDR3 sequences; about 23% occur a single time. The top ten hold 13% to 15% of the sample. Sample treatment or condition, as interpreted from the label and publication: allogeneic hematopoietic cell transplantation with graft depleted of TCRalphabeta T cells and CD19 B cells. Transplant recipients were children who received TCRalphabeta/CD19-depleted allogeneic hematopoietic cell grafts.

CDR1 and CDR2 were assigned from the germline V gene as MNHNS and SASEGT. The V end loses 7 bases and the J end loses 4 bases, and a stretch of 11 bases separates them. The CDR3 runs 14 residues from the cysteine to the phenylalanine. This entry keeps only the CDR3 DNA: 42 bases, framed from base 1. The sequencing used PBMCs, mostly from graft donor cells, collected 360 days after TCRalphabeta/CD19-depleted stem cell transplant. The receptor comes from a boy under three years old who had a stem cell transplant for acute myeloid leukemia, so the T cells may come from the graft donor. The V gene is TRBV6-1 and the J gene is TRBJ1-6; TRBD1 is a weak D gene call, 5 bases matching. The DNA sequence is TGTGCCAGCATGGGGGGAGGTTATAATTCACCCCTCCACTTT. Its protein is CASMGGGYNSPLHF.